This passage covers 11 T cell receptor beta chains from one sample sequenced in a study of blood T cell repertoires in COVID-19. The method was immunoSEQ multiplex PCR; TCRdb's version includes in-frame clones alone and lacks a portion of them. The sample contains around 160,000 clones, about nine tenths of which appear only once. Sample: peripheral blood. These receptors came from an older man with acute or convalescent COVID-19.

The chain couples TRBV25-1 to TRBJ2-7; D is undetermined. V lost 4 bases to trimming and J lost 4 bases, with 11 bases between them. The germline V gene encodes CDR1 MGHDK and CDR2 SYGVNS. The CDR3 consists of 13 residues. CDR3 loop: CASSVSSSYEQYF. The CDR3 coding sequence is TGTGCCAGCAGTGTCAGTTCTTCTTACGAGCAGTACTTC.

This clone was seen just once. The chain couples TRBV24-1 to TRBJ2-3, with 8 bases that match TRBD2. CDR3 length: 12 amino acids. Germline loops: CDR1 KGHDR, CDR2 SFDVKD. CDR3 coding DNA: TGTGCTACTAGCGGCCACACAGATACGCAGTATTTT. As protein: CATSGHTDTQYF.

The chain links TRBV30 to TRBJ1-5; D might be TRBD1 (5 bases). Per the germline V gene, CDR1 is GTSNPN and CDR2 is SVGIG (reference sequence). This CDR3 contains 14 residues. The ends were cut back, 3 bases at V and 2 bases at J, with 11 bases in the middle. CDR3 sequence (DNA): TGTGCCTGGAGGAGCAGGGCTGGCAATCAGCCCCAGCATTTT. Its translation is CAWRSRAGNQPQHF.

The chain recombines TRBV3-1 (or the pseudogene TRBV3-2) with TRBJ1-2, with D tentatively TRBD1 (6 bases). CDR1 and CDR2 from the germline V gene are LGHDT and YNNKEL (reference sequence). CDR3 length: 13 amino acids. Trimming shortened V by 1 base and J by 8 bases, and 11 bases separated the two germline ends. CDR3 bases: TGTGCCAGCAGCCAAGTGGGGGCAGGAGGCTACACCTTC. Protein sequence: CASSQVGAGGYTF.

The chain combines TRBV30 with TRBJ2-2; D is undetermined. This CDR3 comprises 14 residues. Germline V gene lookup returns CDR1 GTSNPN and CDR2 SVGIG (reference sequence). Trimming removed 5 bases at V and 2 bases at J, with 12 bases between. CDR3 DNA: TGTGCCTGGGTTAAAACAGTTAACACCGGGGAGCTGTTTTTT. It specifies CAWVKTVNTGELFF.

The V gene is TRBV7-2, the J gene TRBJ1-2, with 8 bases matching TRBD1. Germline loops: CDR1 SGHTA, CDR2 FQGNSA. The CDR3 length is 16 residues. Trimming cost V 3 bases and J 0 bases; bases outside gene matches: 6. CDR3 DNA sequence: TGTGCCAGCAGCTTGGCCGGGACAGGAGCTAACTATGGCTACACCTTC. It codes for CASSLAGTGANYGYTF.

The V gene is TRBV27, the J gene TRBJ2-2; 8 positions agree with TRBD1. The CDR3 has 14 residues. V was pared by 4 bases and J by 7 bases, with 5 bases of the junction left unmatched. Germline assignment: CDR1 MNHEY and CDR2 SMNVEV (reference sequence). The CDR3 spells CASSSAGGLGELFF. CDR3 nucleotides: TGTGCCAGCAGTTCGGCAGGGGGCCTCGGGGAGCTGTTTTTT.

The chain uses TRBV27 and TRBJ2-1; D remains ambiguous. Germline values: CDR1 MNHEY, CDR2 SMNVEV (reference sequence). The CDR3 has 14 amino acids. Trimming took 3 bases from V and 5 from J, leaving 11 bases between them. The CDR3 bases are TGTGCCAGCAGTTTTAAATACAGTGACAATGAGCAGTTCTTC. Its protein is CASSFKYSDNEQFF.

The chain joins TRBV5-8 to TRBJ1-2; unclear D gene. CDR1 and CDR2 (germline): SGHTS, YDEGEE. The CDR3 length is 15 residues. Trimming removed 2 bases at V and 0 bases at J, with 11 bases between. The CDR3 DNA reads TGTGCCAGCAGCTTTCCCCAGGCCTCTAACTATGGCTACACCTTC. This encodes CASSFPQASNYGYTF.

The CDR3 DNA reads as TGTGCCAGCAGCTTCGGCCTAGCGTTCACAGATACGCAGTATTTT. Translated: CASSFGLAFTDTQYF. The chain uses TRBV7-3 and TRBJ2-3; D possibly corresponds to TRBD2 (6 bases). Germline lookup yields CDR1 SGHTA and CDR2 FQGTGA. Between the trimmed V and J ends, which lost 3 bases and 2 bases, there was a span of 12 bases. CDR3 length: 15 residues.

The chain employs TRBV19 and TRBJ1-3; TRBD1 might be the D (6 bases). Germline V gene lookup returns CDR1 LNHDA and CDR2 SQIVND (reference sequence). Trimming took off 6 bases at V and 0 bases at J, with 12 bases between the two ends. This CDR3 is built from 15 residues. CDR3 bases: TGTGCCAGTAGCTCTGACAGGTCCTCTGGAAACACCATATATTTT. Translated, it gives CASSSDRSSGNTIYF.